This T cell receptor (beta chain) was found in a study of spatial heterogeneity in lung cancer. Study background: Donation came from 70 or so patients with untreated early-stage non-small cell lung cancer. Available follow-up PBMC samples were sequenced, at a median of approximately 2 years post-resection. Sequences of the beta chain were consistently detected in greater numbers than alpha-chain sequences. An average of more than ten raw reads was observed per unique TCR and UMI combination.

Time point of the sample: blood at routine non-recurrence follow-up after resection. Unsorted whole RNA of tumor, nontumor lung or frozen PBMC was sequenced. This clonotype was detected many times. A single record per CDR3 protein comes from TCRdb applying MiXCR to the 5' RACE reads. The sample includes some 120,000 distinct CDR3 sequences, over 9% of them seen just once. Germline V lookup: CDR1 SNHLY, CDR2 FYNNEI. V was shortened by 1 base and J by 9 bases, with 10 bases between the two germline ends. The CDR3 is made up of 13 amino acids. The TCR originated in a male donor with early-stage non-small cell lung cancer. Sequenced here: PBMCs, sampled at follow-up. The rearrangement uses TRBV2 and TRBJ2-1; D not certain. The CDR3 loop is CASSEEKLGEQFF. In nucleotides, the CDR3 is TGTGCCAGCAGTGAAGAGAAGCTTGGTGAGCAGTTCTTC.